This T cell receptor beta chain was captured in a study of OX40 agonist ivuxolimab in advanced cancers. The V gene lost 4 bases and the J gene lost 6 bases, with 13 bases spanning the gap. The CDR3 spans 13 residues. Germline V gives CDR1 WNHNN, CDR2 SYGVQD (reference sequence). Assay used: immunoSEQ multiplex PCR; TCRdb lists only in-frame clones, some missing. The sample records about 79,000 clones, 80% to 95% being singletons. Sample: CD4+ or CD8+ T cells sorted from blood, taken in a trial of the OX40 agonist ivuxolimab. This receptor was identified in an adult with an advanced solid tumor such as melanoma, head and neck, liver or kidney cancer. This chain links TRBV10-1 with TRBJ2-7; possibly TRBD1 for D (5 bases). Written as DNA, the CDR3 is TGCGCCAGCAGTGGGACACCCGAAGGCGAGCAGTACTTC. Amino acids: CASSGTPEGEQYF.